This T cell receptor beta chain derives from a study of blood T cell repertoires in COVID-19. Overall study: Samples taken during acute and convalescent COVID-19 were collected in the United States, Italy and Spain. Nucleic acid was either cDNA or gDNA, and it came from T cells, B-cell-depleted T cells, or PBMCs.

Authors' data handling: Estimation of nucleated cell counts relied on the amplification of reference gene primers. Only in-frame clones appear in the TCRdb table, and some are missing; sequencing was by immunoSEQ multiplex PCR. For V, J and clone size, that table is used; D and trimming come from the DNA. The sample yields nearly 350,000 clones, about 87% seen once. Patients in Seattle were enrolled during active infection, then followed longitudinally. Specimen: peripheral blood. The TCR was taken from a woman between 50 and 59 years old with COVID-19, enrolled during active disease.

The CDR3 DNA is TGTGCCAGCAGTGAGCGAGCGGGAGTCCCCGGGGAGCTGTTTTTT. Protein sequence: CASSERAGVPGELFF. The chain carries TRBV2 and TRBJ2-2, with 8 bases matching TRBD2. Germline-derived CDR1 and CDR2 are SNHLY and FYNNEI. V lost 3 bases, J lost 6 bases, and 6 bases stayed unmatched. There are 15 residues in the CDR3.